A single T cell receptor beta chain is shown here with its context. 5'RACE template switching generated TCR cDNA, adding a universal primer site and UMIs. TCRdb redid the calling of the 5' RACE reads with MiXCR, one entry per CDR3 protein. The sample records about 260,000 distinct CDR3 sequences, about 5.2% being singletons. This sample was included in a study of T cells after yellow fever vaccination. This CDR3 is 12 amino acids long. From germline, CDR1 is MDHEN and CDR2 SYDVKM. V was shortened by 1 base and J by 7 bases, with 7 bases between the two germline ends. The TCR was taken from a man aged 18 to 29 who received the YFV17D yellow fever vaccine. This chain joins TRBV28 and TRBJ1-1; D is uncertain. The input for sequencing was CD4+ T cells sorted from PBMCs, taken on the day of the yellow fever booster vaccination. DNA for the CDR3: TGTGCCAGCAGTTTATTCGAGAGTGAAGCTTTCTTT. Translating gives CASSLFESEAFF. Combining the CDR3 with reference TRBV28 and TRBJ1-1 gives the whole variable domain DVKVTQSSRYLVKRTGEKVFLECVQDMDHENMFWYRQDPGLGLRLIYFSYDVKMKEKGDIPEGYSVSREKKERFSLILESASTNQTSMYLCASSLFESEAFFGQGTRLTVV.